Described below is a single T cell receptor (beta chain) sequence and its context. Sequencing was performed with immunoSEQ multiplex PCR; in TCRdb, only in-frame clones are kept and a portion is missing. The table lists hundreds of thousands of clones, around 78% of them singletons, with more than 10% in the top ten. The data originate from a study of shared clonotypes between healthy human individuals. J gave up 2 bases and V 7 bases, and 4 bases lay outside the gene matches. The CDR3 is made up of 13 amino acids. Germline V gene data show CDR1 as MNHEY and CDR2 as SVGAGI. The receptor was isolated from a middle-aged woman in good health. Some clones in this sample may be carry-over from other donors' samples. This chain links TRBV6-5 with TRBJ2-7; 8 bases align to TRBD1. Sequences were obtained from PBMCs. The CDR3 reads CASKGTGPYEQYF. The DNA for the CDR3 is TGTGCCAGCAAGGGGACAGGTCCCTACGAGCAGTACTTC.